The T cell receptor beta chain described here comes from a study of blood T cell repertoires in COVID-19. The wider study: Acute and convalescent COVID-19 specimens originated in the United States, Italy and Spain. PBMCs, B-cell-depleted T cells, or T cells provided the cDNA or gDNA that made up the material.

Original methodology: The authors estimated nucleated cell counts from reference gene primer amplification. TCRdb keeps only in-frame clones here, not all; method: immunoSEQ multiplex PCR. The DNA gave D and trimming, while V, J and clone size come from that table. The sample records approximately 68,000 clones, roughly 81% being singletons. The clonotype comes from a human donor in a cohort sampled during active COVID-19. The sample consisted of peripheral blood.

The CDR3 protein is CASSLPQGYAGELFF. The DNA for the CDR3 is TGTGCCAGCAGTTTGCCCCAGGGGTACGCCGGGGAGCTGTTTTTT. This chain uses TRBV6-6 with TRBJ2-2; D may be TRBD1 (6 bases). The V end was cut by 4 bases, the J end by 6 bases, with 15 bases between. Germline V lookup: CDR1 MNHNY, CDR2 SVGAGI (reference sequence). This CDR3 has 15 amino acids.